The rows below give T cell receptor beta chains drawn from one sample of a study of shared clonotypes between healthy human individuals. Profiling relied on immunoSEQ multiplex PCR, and the TCRdb table lists in-frame clones only, not all of them. The sample contains hundreds of thousands of clones, around 81% of which appear only once. Sequences were obtained from PBMCs. These receptors all come from a woman in her thirties or forties in good health. Some clones in this sample may be carry-over from other donors' samples. Each CDR3 is given with its conserved first and last residue. D genes are given only for firm matches. Size values are once, few and many counts, or a class for expanded clones, and some rows have none.

d_call	clone_size	v_call	j_call	cdr3_nt	cdr3_aa
-	-	TRBV5-1	TRBJ2-5	TGCGCCAGCAGCTTGGGCCAAAGCGGCGAGACCCAGTACTTC	CASSLGQSGETQYF
-	-	TRBV11-2	TRBJ1-4	TGTGCCAGCAGCTCGAGCCGGGTCGATGAAAAGCTGTTTTTT	CASSSSRVDEKLFF
TRBD1	-	TRBV27	TRBJ1-2	TGTGCCAGCAGCCCTCGACAGGGTATCTATGGCTACACCTTC	CASSPRQGIYGYTF
-	-	TRBV29-1	TRBJ2-7	TGCAGCGCCCTAGCGAGCTCCTACGAGCAGTACTTC	CSALASSYEQYF
TRBD2	-	TRBV7-2	TRBJ2-3	TGTGCCAGCACCCTCCGAGCGGGAGGGCGCACAGATACGCAGTATTTT	CASTLRAGGRTDTQYF
-	-	TRBV15	TRBJ2-2	TGTGCCACCAGCAGAGGAGGGGCGGCCGGGGAGCTGTTTTTT	CATSRGGAAGELFF
-	few	TRBV19	TRBJ2-3	TGTGCCAGTAGGAAGTTGGGGGCAGGGAATATTGGTACGCAGTATTTT	CASRKLGAGNIGTQYF
-	-	TRBV7-9	TRBJ1-2	TGTGCCAGCAGCCCCGTAATCGGCTACACCTTC	CASSPVIGYTF
TRBD2	many	TRBV11-2	TRBJ2-7	TGTGCCAGCAGCTTAGCGGGAGGGCCTGGAGAGCAGTACTTC	CASSLAGGPGEQYF
TRBD2	-	TRBV5-4	TRBJ2-7	TGTGCCAGCAGCTTGAGGCTAGCGGGAAGGAGCGAGCAGTACTTC	CASSLRLAGRSEQYF
TRBD1	-	TRBV7-8	TRBJ2-7	TGTGCCAGCAGTCGACGGACAGGCGTCTCCTACGAGCAGTACTTC	CASSRRTGVSYEQYF
-	many	TRBV10-2	TRBJ2-3	TGCGCCAGCAAGCGGGCAGATACGCAGTATTTT	CASKRADTQYF
-	once	TRBV7-3	TRBJ2-3	TGTGCCAGCAGCACGTCAGATACGCAGTATTTT	CASSTSDTQYF
TRBD2	once	TRBV6-5	TRBJ2-2	TGTGCCAGCAGTTTCCGGACTAGCGCCAACACCGGGGAGCTGTTTTTT	CASSFRTSANTGELFF
TRBD1	-	TRBV7-9	TRBJ2-7	TGTGCCAGCAGCTGGACAGGCGAGCAGTACTTC	CASSWTGEQYF
TRBD1	-	TRBV18	TRBJ2-2	TGTGCCAGCTCAACACAGGGGACCGGGGAGCTGTTTTTT	CASSTQGTGELFF
TRBD2	-	TRBV4-1	TRBJ2-5	TGCGCCAGCAGCCAAGGGACTAGCGGGCAAGAGACCCAGTACTTC	CASSQGTSGQETQYF
-	few	TRBV11-2	TRBJ1-6	TGTGCCAGCAGCGCAATAGGGGGGGATTCACCCCTCCACTTT	CASSAIGGDSPLHF
TRBD1	-	TRBV7-8	TRBJ2-2	TGTGCCAGCAGCCCCCCCGGGACAGGCCGGTCAGGGGAGCTGTTTTTT	CASSPPGTGRSGELFF
TRBD1	-	TRBV28	TRBJ2-7	TGTGCCAGCAGTTCTACCACGACAGGGGGCAGGGAGCAGTACTTC	CASSSTTTGGREQYF
TRBD1	-	TRBV2	TRBJ2-3	TGTGCCAGCGATACAGGGGGAACGCAGTATTTT	CASDTGGTQYF
TRBD2	-	TRBV2	TRBJ2-7	TGTGCCAGCAGTGAATCCGTGGGACTAGGGTACGAGCAGTACTTC	CASSESVGLGYEQYF
TRBD2	-	TRBV5-1	TRBJ2-5	TGCGCCAGCAGCTTGGTAGCGGGAGCCGGGGAGACCCAGTACTTC	CASSLVAGAGETQYF
-	-	TRBV20-1	TRBJ2-7	TGCAGTGCGCACATTAACTACGAGCAGTACTTC	CSAHINYEQYF
-	-	TRBV4-1	TRBJ2-1	TGCGCCAGCAGCCAAGGGGCAGGGTCCTACAATGAGCAGTTCTTC	CASSQGAGSYNEQFF
-	-	TRBV30	TRBJ2-7	TGTGCCTGGAGTATCCTATTTGCCTACGAGCAGTACTTC	CAWSILFAYEQYF
-	-	TRBV25-1	TRBJ1-5	TGTGCCAGCAGTGAAGTGGGTAGCAATCAGCCCCAGCATTTT	CASSEVGSNQPQHF
-	few	TRBV30	TRBJ2-7	TGTGCCTGGAGCCCCACAGCGGACTACGAGCAGTACTTC	CAWSPTADYEQYF
-	-	TRBV18	TRBJ2-3	TGTGCCAGCTCACCACCGTTAAACACAGATACGCAGTATTTT	CASSPPLNTDTQYF
TRBD1	-	TRBV7-9	TRBJ2-7	TGTGCCAGCCGCCGTTCAGGGGGCATGTCGGAGCAGTACTTC	CASRRSGGMSEQYF
-	-	TRBV28	TRBJ2-2	TGTGCCAGCAGTTTTGGGGCGATGGGACGGCGGGGCGGGGAGCTGTTTTTT	CASSFGAMGRRGGELFF
-	-	TRBV15	TRBJ1-4	TGTGCCACCAGCAGAGATTTTGGGGTCACTAATGAAAAACTGTTTTTT	CATSRDFGVTNEKLFF
-	-	TRBV6-1	TRBJ1-2	TGTGCCAGCAGTCCTACAGGTCGTGATGGCTACACCTTC	CASSPTGRDGYTF
TRBD2	-	TRBV5-1	TRBJ2-5	TGCGCCAGCAGCTTGGGGGTGGTAGCGGGGCAAGAGACCCAGTACTTC	CASSLGVVAGQETQYF
-	-	TRBV27	TRBJ1-6	TGTGCCGGCAGTTCCTCCTGGACAGTCATCAATTCACCCCTCCACTTT	CAGSSSWTVINSPLHF
-	-	TRBV28	TRBJ2-7	TGTGCCAGCAGAAGTGCCTCAACCGGGCAGCCTACGTACGAGCAGTACTTC	CASRSASTGQPTYEQYF
TRBD1	-	TRBV10-3	TRBJ2-5	TGTGCCATCAGTGCCGGGACAGAACCTGGGGGCATAGAGACCCAGTACTTC	CAISAGTEPGGIETQYF
-	-	TRBV7-9	TRBJ2-5	TGTGCCAGCAGCTTCCCGGAGTTACAGGGAGGAGGAGAGACCCAGTACTTC	CASSFPELQGGGETQYF
-	-	TRBV1	TRBJ2-5	TGCACCAGCAGCCAAGCACCGTTCCGGCAGACTAGAGTCCTCCAAGAGACCCAGTACTTC	CTSSQAPFRQTRVLQETQYF
-	-	TRBV5-5	TRBJ2-7	TGTGCCAGCAGCTTGTATGGCTACGAGCAGTACTTC	CASSLYGYEQYF
TRBD1	-	TRBV18	TRBJ2-7	TGTGCCAGCTCACCGGGACAGGGGGGCACCTACGAGCAGTACTTC	CASSPGQGGTYEQYF
TRBD1	-	TRBV11-3	TRBJ1-1	TGTGCCAGCAGCCCAGGGACAGGGAGTGAAGCTTTCTTT	CASSPGTGSEAFF
-	-	TRBV10-1	TRBJ2-7	TGCGCCAGCAGTGAGTCGACATTCCGCGAGCAGTACTTC	CASSESTFREQYF
TRBD1	-	TRBV2	TRBJ1-4	TGTGCCAGCAGTGAATTTCGGACAGGGTCATCCGAAAAACTGTTTTTT	CASSEFRTGSSEKLFF
TRBD2	many	TRBV5-1	TRBJ2-7	TGCGCCAGCAGCGCAGCGGGGGAGCAGTACTTC	CASSAAGEQYF